This T cell receptor beta chain stems from a study of blood T cell repertoires in COVID-19. Germline CDR1 is MNHEY and CDR2 is SVGAGI. V shed 0 bases, J shed 6 bases, and the junction held 10 bases outside the gene matches. CDR3 length equals 16 residues. In the original workflow: Amplifying reference gene primers gave estimates of nucleated cell counts. Here immunoSEQ multiplex PCR was the method, and the copy in TCRdb shows in-frame clones only, minus some. V and J calls and clone size are copied from that table; D and trimming were computed from the DNA. The sample yields around 200,000 clones, around nine tenths seen once.

Sequencing was done on a sample of PBMCs or T cells enriched from blood (not recorded which). This sequence was found in a woman aged 30 to 39 who had been exposed to COVID-19. The chain joins TRBV6-5 to TRBJ1-2; 7 bases are shared with TRBD1. This CDR3 is CASSYSALTGRNGYTF. The DNA for the CDR3 is TGTGCCAGCAGTTACTCCGCCTTGACAGGGAGGAATGGCTACACCTTC.